This TCR beta chain derives from a study of cytomegalovirus exposure and HLA in healthy donors. PCR amplification relied on 60 Vbeta primers (plus 13 Jbeta primers). The assay was immunoSEQ multiplex PCR, and TCRdb's table has in-frame clones only and misses some. The repertoire holds 100,000 to 150,000 clones, approximately 77% seen once, with over 1.3% in the top ten. Notes on the study in general: The listing of 160 or so TCR beta chains classed them as cytomegalovirus-associated.

Turning to this clone: Its target is not known.

Material for sequencing was PBMCs. The TCR comes from a woman aged 40-49 years in good health and CMV-seronegative.

DNA of the CDR3: TGTGCCTCAGGGGTCCGGATTCGGGAGACCCAGTACTTC. Residues: CASGVRIRETQYF. V and J are TRBV30 and TRBJ2-5; D might be TRBD1 (6 bases). Germline lookup yields CDR1 GTSNPN and CDR2 SVGIG (reference sequence). The V end was cut by 7 bases, the J end by 5 bases, with 17 bases between. The CDR3 runs to 13 residues.